This T cell receptor beta chain was identified during a study of spatial heterogeneity in lung cancer. Study in general: More beta-chain than alpha-chain sequences were consistently detected.

Time point defined: blood at routine non-recurrence follow-up after resection. Whole RNA from tumor, nontumor lung or frozen PBMC was sequenced unsorted. TCRdb called the 5' RACE reads again in MiXCR, with one record for every CDR3 protein. The table lists 40,000 to 50,000 distinct CDR3 sequences, under 12% of them singletons. The material was PBMCs, obtained at follow-up. This receptor was identified in a female donor with early-stage non-small cell lung cancer.

The CDR3 here is CASSQQGNTDTQYF. CDR3 nucleotides: TGTGCCAGCAGTCAACAGGGAAACACAGATACGCAGTATTTT. The chain is built from TRBV6-4 and TRBJ2-3; a possible D gene is TRBD1 (6 bases). This CDR3 has 14 amino acids. Trimming took off 5 bases at V and 2 bases at J, with 11 bases between the two ends. Germline lookup yields CDR1 MRHNA and CDR2 SNTAGT.